This TCR beta chain appears in the sequencing data of a study of cytomegalovirus exposure and HLA in healthy donors. Profiling relied on immunoSEQ multiplex PCR, and the TCRdb table lists in-frame clones only, not all of them. The sample consists of approximately 180,000 clones, about 86% of them appearing once. On this clone itself: Its antigen remains unidentified.

The length of the CDR3 is 13 residues. V was trimmed by 4 bases and J by 9 bases, leaving 16 bases between them. Germline loops: CDR1 SQVTM, CDR2 ANQGSEA. Findings of the study overall: Overall, under 200 TCR beta chains were annotated as cytomegalovirus-associated.

The sequence was collected from a young woman in good health and CMV-seronegative. V is TRBV29-1 and J is TRBJ1-5; D ambiguous. Sequenced material: PBMCs. CDR3 loop: CSVALDPVGPQHF. The CDR3 bases are TGCAGCGTTGCCCTAGACCCCGTGGGGCCCCAGCATTTT.